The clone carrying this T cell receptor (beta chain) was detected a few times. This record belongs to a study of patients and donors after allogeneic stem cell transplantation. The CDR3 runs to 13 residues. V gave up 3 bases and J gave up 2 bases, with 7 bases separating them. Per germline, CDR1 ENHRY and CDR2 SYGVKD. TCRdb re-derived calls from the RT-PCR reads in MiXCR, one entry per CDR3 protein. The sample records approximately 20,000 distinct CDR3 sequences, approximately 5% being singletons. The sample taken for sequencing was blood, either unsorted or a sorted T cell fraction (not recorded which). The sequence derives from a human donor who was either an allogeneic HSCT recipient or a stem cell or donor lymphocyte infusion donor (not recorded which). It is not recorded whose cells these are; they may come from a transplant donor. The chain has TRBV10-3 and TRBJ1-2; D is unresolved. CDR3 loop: CAISDTSNYGYTF. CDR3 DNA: TGTGCCATCAGTGACACGTCAAACTATGGCTACACCTTC.